The present T cell receptor beta chain was sequenced within a study of Graves' ophthalmopathy and Graves' hyperthyroidism. Cases classed as stable hyperthyroidism had no ophthalmopathy within 18 months of follow-up. People with hyperthyroidism were aged 18 to 65 and newly diagnosed, under 2 months' duration. Patients were left out if they had other autoimmune diseases, uncontrolled infections, pregnancy or lactation. On this clonotype: As yet, its antigen is unknown. A read error may be the cause here, since a much bigger clone is one base away. The missing conserved phenylalanine or tryptophan at the end of this CDR3 makes a read error likely.

Germline V gene data show CDR1 as MNHEY and CDR2 as SMNVEV (reference sequence). V was shortened by 6 bases and J by 0 bases, with 6 bases between the two germline ends. The length of the CDR3 is 13 residues. General study points: Built on 13 signatures, a model told ophthalmopathy apart from stable hyperthyroidism with roughly 88% sensitivity and around 80% specificity.

Investigators amplified TCR beta CDR3 regions from RNA transcripts. First-round RT-PCR relied on HTBI primers, and a second-round multiplex PCR came next. TCRdb processed the multiplex PCR reads anew with MiXCR; each CDR3 protein has one entry. Found here are fewer than 650,000 distinct CDR3 sequences, 20% to 25% of them singletons; the top ten hold approximately 6.5%. Input material: peripheral blood. This receptor was taken from a young woman with stable Graves' hyperthyroidism. Some clones in this sample may be carry-over from other donors' samples. The gene calls are TRBV27 and TRBJ1-5; D uncertain. CDR3 bases: TGTGCCAGCAGGGACCATAGCAATCAGCCCCAGCATCTT. The encoded protein is CASRDHSNQPQHL.